The clone carrying this T cell receptor beta chain was observed a single time. Its antigen is undetermined. This sample was included in a study of shared clonotypes between healthy human individuals. Study results and caveats: The study found lower generation probabilities in non-shared clonotypes than in those shared by all four donors.

Deep was the level used in running the assay. Genomic DNA from each subset was divided evenly over several immunoSEQ plates. The repertoire was sequenced with immunoSEQ multiplex PCR; TCRdb's copy has only in-frame clones and lacks some. The table lists some 740,000 clones, almost 95% of them singletons. CD45RO-negative CD8 cells positively selected for CCR7 made up the naive population, which excluded terminally differentiated effector memory CD45RA+ cells. Study donors comprised healthy, HIV-negative adults devoid of recent acute infection or vaccination. Germline V gene sequence: CDR1 MDHEN, CDR2 SYDVKM. V lost 5 bases, J lost 4 bases, and 10 bases stayed unmatched. The CDR3 has 17 amino acids.

The chain uses TRBV28 and TRBJ2-5; 13 nucleotides match TRBD2. The receptor comes from a young man in good health. Sequencing used naive CD8+ T cells sorted from blood. This chain's CDR3 is CASSKPPGLAGSETQYF. CDR3 DNA: TGTGCCAGCAGTAAACCCCCGGGACTAGCGGGATCAGAGACCCAGTACTTC.